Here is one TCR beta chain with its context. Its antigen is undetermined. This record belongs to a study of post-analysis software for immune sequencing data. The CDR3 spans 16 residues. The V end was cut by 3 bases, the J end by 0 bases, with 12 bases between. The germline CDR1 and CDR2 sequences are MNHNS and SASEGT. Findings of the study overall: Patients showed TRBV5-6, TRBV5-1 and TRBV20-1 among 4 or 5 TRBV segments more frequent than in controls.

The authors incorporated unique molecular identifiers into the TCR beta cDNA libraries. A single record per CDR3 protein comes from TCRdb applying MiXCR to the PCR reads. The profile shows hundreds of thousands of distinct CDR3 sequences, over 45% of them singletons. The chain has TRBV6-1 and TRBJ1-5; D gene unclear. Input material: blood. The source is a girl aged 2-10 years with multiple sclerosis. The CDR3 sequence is CASSDGRRPSNQPQHF. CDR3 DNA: TGTGCCAGCAGTGATGGACGGCGGCCTAGCAATCAGCCCCAGCATTTT.